This T cell receptor (beta chain) stems from a study of cytomegalovirus exposure and HLA in healthy donors. Overall study findings and caveats: Associated with cytomegalovirus, according to the listing, were 150 to 200 TCR beta chains.

60 Vbeta and 13 Jbeta primers were used in PCR. This table comes from immunoSEQ multiplex PCR, and its TCRdb copy is limited to in-frame clones, with some not included. The sample consists of 150,000 to 190,000 clones, approximately 80% of them appearing once. In regard to this clone: Its antigen is still unknown.

Germline CDR1 MNHNY, CDR2 SVGAGI (reference sequence). The CDR3 covers 13 residues. J lost 8 bases, V lost 6 bases, and 7 bases had no gene match. The chain carries TRBV6-6 and TRBJ1-2, with 9 bases fitting TRBD1. The TCR sequence derives from a woman in her 50s in good health and CMV-seropositive. What was sequenced was PBMCs. In DNA, the CDR3 is TGTGCCAGCAGCCCGGGACAGGGCAGCGGCTACACCTTC. Translating gives CASSPGQGSGYTF.